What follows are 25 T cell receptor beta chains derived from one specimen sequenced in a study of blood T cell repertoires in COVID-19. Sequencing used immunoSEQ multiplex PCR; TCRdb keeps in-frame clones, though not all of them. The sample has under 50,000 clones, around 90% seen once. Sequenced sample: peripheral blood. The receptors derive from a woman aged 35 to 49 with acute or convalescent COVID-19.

The CDR3 DNA reads as TGTGCCAGCAGTGAGTGGCAGAACACCAATCAGCCCCAGCATTTT. Translating gives CASSEWQNTNQPQHF. V and J are TRBV6-1 and TRBJ1-5, with no clear D. V lost 3 bases to trimming and J lost 3 bases, with 12 bases between them. The germline V gene has CDR1 MNHNS and CDR2 SASEGT. The CDR3 extends over 15 amino acids.

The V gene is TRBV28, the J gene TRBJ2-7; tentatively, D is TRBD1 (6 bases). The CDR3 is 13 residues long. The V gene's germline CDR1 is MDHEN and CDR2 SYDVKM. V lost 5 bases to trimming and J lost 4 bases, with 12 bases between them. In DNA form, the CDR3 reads TGTGCCAGCAGTATACGGACAGATTACGAGCAGTACTTC. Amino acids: CASSIRTDYEQYF.

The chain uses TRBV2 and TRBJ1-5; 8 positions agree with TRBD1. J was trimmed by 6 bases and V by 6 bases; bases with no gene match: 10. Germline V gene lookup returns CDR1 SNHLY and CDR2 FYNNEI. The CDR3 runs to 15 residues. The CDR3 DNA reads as TGTGCCAGCAGGAAAGACAGGGGAGAGGGTCAGCCCCAGCATTTT. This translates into CASRKDRGEGQPQHF.

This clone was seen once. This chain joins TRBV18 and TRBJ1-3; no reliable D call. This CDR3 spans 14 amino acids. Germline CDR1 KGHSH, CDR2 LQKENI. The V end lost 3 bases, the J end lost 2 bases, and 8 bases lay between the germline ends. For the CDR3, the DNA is TGTGCCAGCTCACCGACACACGCTGGAAACACCATATATTTT. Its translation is CASSPTHAGNTIYF.

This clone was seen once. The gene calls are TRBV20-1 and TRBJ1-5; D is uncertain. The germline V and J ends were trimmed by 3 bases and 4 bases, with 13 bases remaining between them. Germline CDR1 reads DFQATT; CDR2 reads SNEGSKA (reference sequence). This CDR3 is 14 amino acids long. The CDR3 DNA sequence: TGCAGTGCTAGTAGCAGGTCAGAAAATCAGCCCCAGCATTTT. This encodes CSASSRSENQPQHF.

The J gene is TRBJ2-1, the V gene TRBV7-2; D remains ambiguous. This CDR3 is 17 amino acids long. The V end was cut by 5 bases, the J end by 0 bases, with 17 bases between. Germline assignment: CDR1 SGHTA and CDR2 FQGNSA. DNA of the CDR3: TGTGCCAGCAGCCCGGAGCCACCCGGTGGCTCCTACAATGAGCAGTTCTTC. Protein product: CASSPEPPGGSYNEQFF.

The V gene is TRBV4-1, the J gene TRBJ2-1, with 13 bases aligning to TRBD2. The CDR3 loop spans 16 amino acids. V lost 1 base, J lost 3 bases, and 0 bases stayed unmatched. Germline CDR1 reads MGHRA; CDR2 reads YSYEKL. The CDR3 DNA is TGCGCCAGCAGCCAAGGGACTAGCGGGAGCTACAATGAGCAGTTCTTC. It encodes CASSQGTSGSYNEQFF.

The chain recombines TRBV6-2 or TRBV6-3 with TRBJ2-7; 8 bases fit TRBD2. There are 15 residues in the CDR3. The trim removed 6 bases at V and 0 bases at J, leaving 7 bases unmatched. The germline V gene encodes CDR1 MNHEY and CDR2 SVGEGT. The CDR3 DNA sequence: TGTGCCAGCAGGCCTCTCGCGGGGGGCTCCTACGAGCAGTACTTC. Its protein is CASRPLAGGSYEQYF.

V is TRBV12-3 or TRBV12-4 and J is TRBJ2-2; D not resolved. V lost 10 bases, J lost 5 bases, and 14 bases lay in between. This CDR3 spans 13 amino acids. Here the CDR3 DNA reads TGTGCCACCGACGCCTCCAGGACCGGGGAGCTGTTTTTT. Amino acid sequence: CATDASRTGELFF.

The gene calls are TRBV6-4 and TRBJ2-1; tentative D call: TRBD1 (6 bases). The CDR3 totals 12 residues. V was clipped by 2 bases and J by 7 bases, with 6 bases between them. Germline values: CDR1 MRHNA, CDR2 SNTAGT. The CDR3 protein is CASSDRGNEQFF. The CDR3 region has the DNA TGTGCCAGCAGTGACAGGGGGAATGAGCAGTTCTTC.

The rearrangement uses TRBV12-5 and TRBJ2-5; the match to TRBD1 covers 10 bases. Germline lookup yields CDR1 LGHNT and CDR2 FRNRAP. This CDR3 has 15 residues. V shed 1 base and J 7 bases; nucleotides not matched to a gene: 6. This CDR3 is CASGLGDRGVGTQYF. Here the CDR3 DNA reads TGTGCTAGTGGTTTGGGGGACAGGGGTGTTGGGACCCAGTACTTC.

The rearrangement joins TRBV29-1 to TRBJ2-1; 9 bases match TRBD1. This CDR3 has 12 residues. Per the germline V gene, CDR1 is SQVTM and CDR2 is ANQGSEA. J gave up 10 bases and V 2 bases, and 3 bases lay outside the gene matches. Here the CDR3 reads CSVEHRGLEQFF. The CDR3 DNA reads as TGCAGCGTTGAACACAGGGGGCTCGAGCAGTTCTTC.

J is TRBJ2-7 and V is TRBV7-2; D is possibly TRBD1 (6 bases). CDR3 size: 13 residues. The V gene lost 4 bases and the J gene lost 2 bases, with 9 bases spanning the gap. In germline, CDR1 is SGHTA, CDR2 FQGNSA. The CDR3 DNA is TGTGCCAGCAGCTCCACAGGGCCCTACGAGCAGTACTTC. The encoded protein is CASSSTGPYEQYF.

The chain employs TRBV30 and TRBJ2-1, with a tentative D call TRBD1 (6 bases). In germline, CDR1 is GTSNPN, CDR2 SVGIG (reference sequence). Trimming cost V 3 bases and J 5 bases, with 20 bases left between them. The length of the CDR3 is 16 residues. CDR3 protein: CAWSDPPGESDNEQFF. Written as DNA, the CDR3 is TGTGCCTGGAGCGACCCGCCAGGGGAGTCGGACAATGAGCAGTTCTTC. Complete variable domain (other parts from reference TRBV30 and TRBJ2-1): SQTIHQWPATLVQPVGSPLSLECTVEGTSNPNLYWYRQAAGRGLQLLFYSVGIGQISSEVPQNLSASRPQDRQFILSSKKLLLSDSGFYLCAWSDPPGESDNEQFFGPGTRLTVL.

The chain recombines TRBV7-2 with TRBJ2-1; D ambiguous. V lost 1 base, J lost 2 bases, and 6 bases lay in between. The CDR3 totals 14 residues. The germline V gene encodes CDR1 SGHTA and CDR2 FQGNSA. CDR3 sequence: CASSLVSPYNEQFF. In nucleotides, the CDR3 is TGTGCCAGCAGCTTAGTCTCCCCCTACAATGAGCAGTTCTTC.

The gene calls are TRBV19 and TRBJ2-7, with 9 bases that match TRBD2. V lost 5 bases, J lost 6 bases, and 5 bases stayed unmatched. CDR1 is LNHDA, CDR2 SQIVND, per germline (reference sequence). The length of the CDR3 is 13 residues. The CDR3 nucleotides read TGTGCCAGTAGTGCAGGGACTAGCAGCGAGCAGTACTTC. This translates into CASSAGTSSEQYF.

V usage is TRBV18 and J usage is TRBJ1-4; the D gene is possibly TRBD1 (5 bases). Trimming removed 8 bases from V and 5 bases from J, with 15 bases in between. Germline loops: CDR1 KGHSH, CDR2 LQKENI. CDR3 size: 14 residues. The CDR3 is CASRRGGRNEKLFF. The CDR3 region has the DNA TGTGCCAGCCGACGCGGGGGAAGGAATGAAAAACTGTTTTTT.

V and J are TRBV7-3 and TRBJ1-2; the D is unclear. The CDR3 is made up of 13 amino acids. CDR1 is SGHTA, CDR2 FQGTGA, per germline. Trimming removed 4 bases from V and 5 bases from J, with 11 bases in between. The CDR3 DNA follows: TGTGCCAGCAGCTACGGACTGCTGTATGGCTACACCTTC. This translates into CASSYGLLYGYTF.

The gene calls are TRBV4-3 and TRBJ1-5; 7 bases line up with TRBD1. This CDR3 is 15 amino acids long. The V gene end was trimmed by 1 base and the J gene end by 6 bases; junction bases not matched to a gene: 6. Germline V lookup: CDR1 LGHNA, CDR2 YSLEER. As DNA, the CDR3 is TGCGCCAGCAGCCAAGGTTTAGGGGGCGGTCAGCCCCAGCATTTT. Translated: CASSQGLGGGQPQHF.

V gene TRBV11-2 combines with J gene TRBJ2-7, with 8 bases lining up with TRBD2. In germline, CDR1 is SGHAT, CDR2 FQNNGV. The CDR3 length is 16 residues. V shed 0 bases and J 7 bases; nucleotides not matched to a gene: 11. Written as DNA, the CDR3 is TGTGCCAGCAGCTTAGATCGGAGCGGGAGTTCGCGAGAGCAGTACTTC. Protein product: CASSLDRSGSSREQYF.

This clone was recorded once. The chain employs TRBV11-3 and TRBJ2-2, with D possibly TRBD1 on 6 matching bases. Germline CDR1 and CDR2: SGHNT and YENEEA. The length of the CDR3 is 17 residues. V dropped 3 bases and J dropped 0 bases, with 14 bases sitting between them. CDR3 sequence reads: CASSLGIQGPNTGELFF. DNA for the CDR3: TGTGCCAGCAGCTTGGGGATACAGGGCCCGAACACCGGGGAGCTGTTTTTT.

The CDR3 protein is CASSHRDYEETQYF. CDR3 nucleotide sequence: TGTGCCAGCAGCCACCGGGACTACGAAGAGACCCAGTACTTC. The V and J genes are TRBV9 and TRBJ2-5, with 7 nucleotides matching TRBD2. The germline V gene encodes CDR1 SGDLS and CDR2 YYNGEE. Unmatched junction bases numbered 6, after V lost 4 bases and J lost 3 bases. The length of the CDR3 is 14 residues.

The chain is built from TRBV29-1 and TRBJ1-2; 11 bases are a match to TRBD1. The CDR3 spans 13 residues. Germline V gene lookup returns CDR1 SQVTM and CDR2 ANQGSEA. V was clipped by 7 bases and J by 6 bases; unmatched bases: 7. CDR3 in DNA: TGCAGCGGCGGACAGGGGGCTTTAGATGGCTACACCTTC. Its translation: CSGGQGALDGYTF.

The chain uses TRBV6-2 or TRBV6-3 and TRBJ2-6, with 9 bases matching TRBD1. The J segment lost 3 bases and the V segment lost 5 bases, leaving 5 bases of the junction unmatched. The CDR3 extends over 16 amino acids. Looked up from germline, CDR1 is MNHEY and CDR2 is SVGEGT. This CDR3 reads CASSTHRGRGANVLTF. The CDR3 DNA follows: TGTGCCAGCAGTACACACAGGGGGCGTGGGGCCAACGTCCTGACTTTC.

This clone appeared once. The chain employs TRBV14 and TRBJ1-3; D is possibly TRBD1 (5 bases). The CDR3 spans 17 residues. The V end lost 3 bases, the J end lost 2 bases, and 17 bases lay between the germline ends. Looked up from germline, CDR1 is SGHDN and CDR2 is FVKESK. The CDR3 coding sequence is TGTGCCAGCAGCCACCGAATTGACAGACCGGCTGGAAACACCATATATTTT. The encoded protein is CASSHRIDRPAGNTIYF.